This T cell receptor beta chain was profiled in a study of PD-L1 blockade in urothelial cancer (dated by TCRdb to about 2017). Describing the broader study: All patients started therapy in the mid-2010s and received atezolizumab 1,200 mg intravenously every 3 weeks. About 90% of the roughly 29 patients were males with bladder-origin urothelial cancer, and 18 of 29 reported a prior smoking history. An ECOG performance status of 0 or 1 was recorded for the patients, and 0 to 3 prior chemotherapy regimens had been received by the patients. Blood samples were analyzed 3 weeks after the start of treatment (second dose) and 6 weeks after the start of treatment. Blood samples yielded a median of about 150,000 T cells and more than 75,000 unique TCRs, with median clonality approximately 0.08. Somatic, immune and clinical correlates of response to PD-L1 blockade with atezolizumab in urothelial cancer were the focus of an exploratory multi-omic analysis. Pretreatment tumor samples, along with matched peripheral blood collected serially before and after atezolizumab treatment, underwent TCR sequencing. Progression-free survival longer than 6 months counted as durable clinical benefit, and TCR features were additionally tested against both progression-free and overall survival. Whole exome sequencing and RNA sequencing of pretreatment tumors were performed alongside TCR sequencing in the same patients. Nine or ten patients reached durable clinical benefit, while roughly 22 patients did not. Approximately 29 patients had pretreatment blood TCR-seq, roughly 25 had at least one posttreatment blood collection, and roughly 25 had tumor TCR-seq. Summary of the overall study and its limitations: Because the sample size was small (n ≈ 27) and many exploratory analyses were performed, the results are intended to be hypothesis-generating. Greater expansion of tumor-associated TCR clones in peripheral blood 3 weeks after the start of treatment was observed in patients with durable benefit (n of about 20, p = 0.022). A pretreatment peripheral blood TCR clonality below the median was linked to improved progression-free and overall survival.

A word on this clone: Its cognate antigen has yet to be identified. Base-call qualities are not available, and no considerably larger clone is one nucleotide away.

To estimate absolute template abundance from read counts, synthetic TCR analog templates were spiked into each PCR. The immunoSEQ assay used bias-controlled V and J gene primers to amplify TCRbeta CDR3 regions from genomic DNA. Sequencing of rearranged TCRbeta segments was done at approximately 20X coverage. For the original study's pipeline: Clustering was used to correct sequencing errors, and CDR3s were annotated against IMGT to assign V, D and J genes. Only productive TCRbeta rearrangements were used in downstream analyses, excluding out-of-frame or stop-codon sequences. Clonality was calculated as one minus the Shannon entropy normalized by the log of the number of unique productive sequences. Clones differing between time points or between blood and tumor were identified using Fisher's exact test with Benjamini-Hochberg correction, with an adjusted p below 0.01 applied as the threshold. TCRdb obtained this table from immuneACCESS and retained in-frame rearrangements with V and J assigned. These tables miss some clones; where compared with another copy, unresolved V genes account for less than half of the shortfall, and the remainder is unexplained. V, J and clone size derive from that table, while D and trimming were established from the DNA sequence. This sample comprises 70,000 or so clones, around four fifths of them detected only once. The top ten clones comprise 4% to 6% of the sample.

The germline V gene encodes CDR1 SGHTA and CDR2 FQGTGA. Trimming takes 0 bases from V and 4 bases from J, and the germline ends sit 7 bases apart. The CDR3 measures 14 amino acids from cysteine to phenylalanine. The DNA shown is the 42-base CDR3, in frame from base 1. A total of 25 to 35 patients with locally advanced or metastatic urothelial carcinoma, treated at Memorial Sloan Kettering on a trial protocol, made up the cohort. Peripheral blood mononuclear cells were collected pretreatment and during treatment, with between 1 and 8 total time points per patient. The Qiagen DNeasy Blood extraction kit was used to purify genomic DNA from total PBMCs and from tumor samples. PBMCs were collected pretreatment and during treatment and were isolated and stored as previously described.

The receptor's source is a man aged 70 or older with urothelial cancer. The chain is encoded by TRBV7-3 joined to TRBJ1-5, with a tentative D gene TRBD1 over 5 matching bases. The sample in question was PBMCs, obtained around atezolizumab (anti-PD-L1) treatment. The base sequence is TGTGCCAGCAGCTTAACCGGGGGAAATCAGCCCCAGCATTTT. Its product reads: CASSLTGGNQPQHF.